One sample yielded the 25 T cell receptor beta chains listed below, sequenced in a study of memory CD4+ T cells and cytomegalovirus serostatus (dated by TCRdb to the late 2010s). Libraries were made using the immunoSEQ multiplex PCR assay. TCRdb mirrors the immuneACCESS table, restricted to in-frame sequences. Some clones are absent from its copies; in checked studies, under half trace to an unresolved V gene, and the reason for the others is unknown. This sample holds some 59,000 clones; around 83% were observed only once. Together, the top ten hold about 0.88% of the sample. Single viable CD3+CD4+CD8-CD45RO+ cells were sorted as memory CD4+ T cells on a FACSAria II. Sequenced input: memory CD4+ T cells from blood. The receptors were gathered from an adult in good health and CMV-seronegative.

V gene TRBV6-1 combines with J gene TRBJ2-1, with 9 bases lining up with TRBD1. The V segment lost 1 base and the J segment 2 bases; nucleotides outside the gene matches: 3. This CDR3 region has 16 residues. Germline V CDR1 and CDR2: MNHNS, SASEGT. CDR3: CASSEGTGGAYNEQFF. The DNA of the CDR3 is TGTGCCAGCAGTGAAGGAACAGGGGGCGCCTACAATGAGCAGTTCTTC.

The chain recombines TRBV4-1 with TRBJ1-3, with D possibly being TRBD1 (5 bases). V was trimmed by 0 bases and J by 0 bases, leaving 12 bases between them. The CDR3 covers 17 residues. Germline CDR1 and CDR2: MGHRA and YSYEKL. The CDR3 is CASSQDRGGTSGNTIYF. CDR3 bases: TGCGCCAGCAGCCAAGATAGGGGCGGCACCTCTGGAAACACCATATATTTT.

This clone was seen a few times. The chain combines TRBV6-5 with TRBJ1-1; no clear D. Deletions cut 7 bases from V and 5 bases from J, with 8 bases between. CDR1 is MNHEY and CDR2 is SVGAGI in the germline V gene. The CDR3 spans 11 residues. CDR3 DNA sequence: TGTGCCAGCACCGGTTGGACTGAAGCTTTCTTT. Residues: CASTGWTEAFF.

CDR3 nucleotides: TGTGCTAGTGGGCCGTCTGGGGAGACCCAGTACTTC. This translates into CASGPSGETQYF. The chain recombines TRBV12-5 with TRBJ2-5; unclear D gene. There are 12 residues in the CDR3. Per germline, CDR1 LGHNT and CDR2 FRNRAP. Deletions cut 6 bases from V and 5 bases from J, with 10 bases between.

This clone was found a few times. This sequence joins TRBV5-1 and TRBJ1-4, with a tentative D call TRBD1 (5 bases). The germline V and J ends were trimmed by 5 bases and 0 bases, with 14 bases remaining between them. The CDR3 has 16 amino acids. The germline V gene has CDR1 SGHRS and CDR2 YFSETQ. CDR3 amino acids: CASSESGRPTNEKLFF. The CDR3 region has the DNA TGCGCCAGCAGTGAATCAGGGAGACCAACTAATGAAAAACTGTTTTTT.

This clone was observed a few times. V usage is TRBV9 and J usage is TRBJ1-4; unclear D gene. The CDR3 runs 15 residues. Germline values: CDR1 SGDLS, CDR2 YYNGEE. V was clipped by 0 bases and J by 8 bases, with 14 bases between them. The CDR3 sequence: CASSVGETWGEKLFF. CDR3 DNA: TGTGCCAGCAGCGTAGGGGAGACGTGGGGAGAAAAACTGTTTTTT.

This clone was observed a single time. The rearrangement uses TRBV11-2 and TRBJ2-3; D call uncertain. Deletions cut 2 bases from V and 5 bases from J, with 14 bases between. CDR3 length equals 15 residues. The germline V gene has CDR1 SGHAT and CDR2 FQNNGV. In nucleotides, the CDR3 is TGTGCCAGCAGCTTAAACCCAAGGACGGAAGATACGCAGTATTTT. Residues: CASSLNPRTEDTQYF.

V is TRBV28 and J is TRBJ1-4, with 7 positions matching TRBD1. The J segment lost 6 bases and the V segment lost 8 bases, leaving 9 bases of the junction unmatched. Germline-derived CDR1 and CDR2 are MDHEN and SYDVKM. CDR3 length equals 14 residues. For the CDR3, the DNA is TGTGCCAGCTCCGACAGGGTTAGGGATGAAAAACTGTTTTTT. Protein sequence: CASSDRVRDEKLFF.

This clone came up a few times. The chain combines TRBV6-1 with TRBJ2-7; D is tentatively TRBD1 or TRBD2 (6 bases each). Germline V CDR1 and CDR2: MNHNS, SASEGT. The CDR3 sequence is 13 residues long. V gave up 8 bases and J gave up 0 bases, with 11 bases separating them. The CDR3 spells CASVGGPSYEQYF. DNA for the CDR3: TGTGCCAGCGTAGGGGGGCCCTCCTACGAGCAGTACTTC.

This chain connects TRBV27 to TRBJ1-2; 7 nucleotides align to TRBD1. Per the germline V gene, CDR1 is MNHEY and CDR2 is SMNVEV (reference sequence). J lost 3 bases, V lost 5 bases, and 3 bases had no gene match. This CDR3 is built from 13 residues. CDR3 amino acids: CASSPDRYYGYTF. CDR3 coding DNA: TGTGCCAGCAGTCCGGACAGGTACTATGGCTACACCTTC.

Here the CDR3 reads CASTLEEGNTEAFF. The CDR3 DNA reads TGTGCCAGCACCTTAGAGGAGGGAAACACTGAAGCTTTCTTT. The V call is TRBV6-6, the J call TRBJ1-1, with D hard to call. Trimming removed 7 bases from V and 2 bases from J, with 14 bases in between. The germline CDR1 and CDR2 sequences are MNHNY and SVGAGI (reference sequence). The CDR3 covers 14 residues.

The CDR3 protein is CASSRGERERDEQFF. The CDR3, as DNA: TGTGCCAGCAGCCGGGGGGAGCGGGAAAGGGATGAGCAGTTCTTC. The chain employs TRBV6-6 and TRBJ2-1, with 7 bases matching TRBD2. Germline V gene lookup returns CDR1 MNHNY and CDR2 SVGAGI (reference sequence). V lost 6 bases to trimming and J lost 8 bases; unmatched junction nucleotides: 13. The length of the CDR3 is 15 residues.

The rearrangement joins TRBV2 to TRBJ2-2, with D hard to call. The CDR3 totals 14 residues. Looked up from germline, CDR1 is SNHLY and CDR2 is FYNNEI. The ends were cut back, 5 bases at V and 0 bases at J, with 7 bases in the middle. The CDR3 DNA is TGTGCCAGCAGTACAACTTCGAACACCGGGGAGCTGTTTTTT. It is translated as CASSTTSNTGELFF.

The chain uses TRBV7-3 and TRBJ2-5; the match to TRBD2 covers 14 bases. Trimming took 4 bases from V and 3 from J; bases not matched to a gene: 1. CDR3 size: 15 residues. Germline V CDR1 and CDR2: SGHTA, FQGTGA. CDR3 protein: CASSSGLAGEETQYF. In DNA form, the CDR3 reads TGTGCCAGCAGCTCGGGACTAGCGGGGGAAGAGACCCAGTACTTC.

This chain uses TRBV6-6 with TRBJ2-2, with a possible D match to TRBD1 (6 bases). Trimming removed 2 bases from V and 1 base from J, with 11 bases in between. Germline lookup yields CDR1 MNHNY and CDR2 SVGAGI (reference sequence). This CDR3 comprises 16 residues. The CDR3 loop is CASSYRGTRNTGELFF. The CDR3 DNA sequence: TGTGCCAGCAGTTACAGGGGGACGAGGAACACCGGGGAGCTGTTTTTT.

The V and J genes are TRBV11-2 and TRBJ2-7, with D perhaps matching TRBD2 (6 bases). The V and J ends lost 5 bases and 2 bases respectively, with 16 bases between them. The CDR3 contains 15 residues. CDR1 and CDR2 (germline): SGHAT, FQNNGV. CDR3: CASSPGSGQAYEQYF. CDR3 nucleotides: TGTGCCAGCAGCCCAGGCAGCGGGCAGGCCTACGAGCAGTACTTC.

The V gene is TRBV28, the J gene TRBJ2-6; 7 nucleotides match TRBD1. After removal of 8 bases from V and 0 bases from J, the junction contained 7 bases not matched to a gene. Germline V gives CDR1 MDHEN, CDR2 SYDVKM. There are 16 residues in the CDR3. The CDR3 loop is CASQRGQNSGANVLTF. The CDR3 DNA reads TGTGCCAGCCAAAGGGGACAGAACTCTGGGGCCAACGTCCTGACTTTC.

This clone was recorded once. The CDR3 DNA follows: TGTGCCAGCAGTGCTCTATTCGGCTACACCTTC. Translating gives CASSALFGYTF. This sequence joins TRBV25-1 and TRBJ1-2; D is unclear. The CDR3 consists of 11 residues. The germline gives CDR1 MGHDK, CDR2 SYGVNS. Between the trimmed V and J ends, which lost 4 bases and 8 bases, there was a span of 8 bases.

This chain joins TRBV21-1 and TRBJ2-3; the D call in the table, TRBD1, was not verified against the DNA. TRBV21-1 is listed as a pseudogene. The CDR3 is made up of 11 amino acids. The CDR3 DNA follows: TGTGCCAGCAGACCGACAGGGACGCAGTATTTT. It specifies CASRPTGTQYF.

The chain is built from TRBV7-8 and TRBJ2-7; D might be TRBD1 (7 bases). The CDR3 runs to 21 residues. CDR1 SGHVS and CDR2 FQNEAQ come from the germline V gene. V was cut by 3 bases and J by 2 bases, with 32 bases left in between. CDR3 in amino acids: CASSLGLETRPRTGITYEQYF. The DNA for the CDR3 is TGTGCCAGCAGCTTGGGTTTAGAGACTAGGCCCCGGACAGGAATAACCTACGAGCAGTACTTC.

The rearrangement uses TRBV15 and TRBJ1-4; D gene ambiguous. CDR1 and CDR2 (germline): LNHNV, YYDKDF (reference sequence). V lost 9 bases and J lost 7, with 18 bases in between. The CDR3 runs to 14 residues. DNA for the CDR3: TGTGCCACGAGCCTCACAGCCGTCCCTGAAAAACTGTTTTTT. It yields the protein CATSLTAVPEKLFF.

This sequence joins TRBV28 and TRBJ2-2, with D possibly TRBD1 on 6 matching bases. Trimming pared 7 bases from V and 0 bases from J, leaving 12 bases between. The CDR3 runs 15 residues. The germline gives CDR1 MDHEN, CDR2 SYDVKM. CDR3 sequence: CASTTGTPNTGELFF. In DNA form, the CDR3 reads TGTGCCAGCACCACCGGGACACCGAACACCGGGGAGCTGTTTTTT.

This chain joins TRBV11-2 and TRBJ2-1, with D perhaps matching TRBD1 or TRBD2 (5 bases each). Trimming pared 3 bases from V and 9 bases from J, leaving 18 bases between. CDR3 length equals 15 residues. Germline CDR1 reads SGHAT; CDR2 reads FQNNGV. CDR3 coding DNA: TGTGCCAGCAGCTTGGATGTACGGGGCCGAGGTGAGCAGTTCTTC. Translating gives CASSLDVRGRGEQFF.

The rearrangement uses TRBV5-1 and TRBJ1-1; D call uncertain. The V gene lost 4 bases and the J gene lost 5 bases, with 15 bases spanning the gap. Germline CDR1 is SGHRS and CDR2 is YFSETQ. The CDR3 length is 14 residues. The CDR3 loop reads CASSPRPYGTEAFF. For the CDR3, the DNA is TGCGCCAGCAGCCCACGCCCCTATGGGACTGAAGCTTTCTTT.

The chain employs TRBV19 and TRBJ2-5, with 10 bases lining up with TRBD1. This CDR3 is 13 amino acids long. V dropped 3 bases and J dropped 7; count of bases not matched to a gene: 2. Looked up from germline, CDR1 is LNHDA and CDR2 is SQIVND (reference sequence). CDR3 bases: TGTGCCAGTAGTATGGGACAGGGGAGGACCCAGTACTTC. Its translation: CASSMGQGRTQYF.